A selection of T cell receptor beta chains follows, all from one sample in a study of blood T cells in healthy people across ages. MiXCR, applied by TCRdb to the 5' RACE reads, yields one record per CDR3 protein. Of about 720,000 distinct CDR3 sequences listed, about 20% are singletons. Source material: blood. Receptors originate from a man in his 70s in good health. The CDR3 runs from the conserved cysteine through the conserved F or W.

TRBV7-8	TRBJ2-3	CASSWYDTQYF
TRBV9	TRBJ2-1	CASSAIALKGANEQFF
TRBV28	TRBJ2-3	CASSLLRPSLTDTQYF
TRBV12-3/TRBV12-4	TRBJ1-4	CASSLSRDRALEKLVF
TRBV20-1	TRBJ1-5	CSAEGRNSNQPQHF
TRBV20-1	TRBJ1-6	CSAAFTGTANSPLHF
TRBV6-5	TRBJ1-1	CASSYSGLAALNTEAFF
TRBV7-8	TRBJ2-1	CASSLMVNGGNEQFF
TRBV7-2	TRBJ1-2	CASSPVQYVSYTF
TRBV6-6	TRBJ2-5	CACRFREYQETQYF
TRBV14	TRBJ2-1	CASSQPIGAYNEQFF
TRBV2	TRBJ1-2	CASRITYGYTF
TRBV7-9	TRBJ2-5	CASSLGWVADEEAQYF
TRBV27	TRBJ1-2	CASKGTAPNYGYTF
TRBV4-1	TRBJ2-1	CASRGTSGKYNEQFF
TRBV20-1	TRBJ2-6	CSSNSPGGGYSGANVLTF
TRBV12-3/TRBV12-4	TRBJ2-4	CASSHRVNIQYF
TRBV11-2	TRBJ2-2	CASSFRSGLRNTGELFF
TRBV12-3/TRBV12-4	TRBJ1-2	CASGTRVGIEGYTF
TRBV11-2	TRBJ2-1	CASSLETNNEQFF
TRBV7-6	TRBJ2-5	CASSFTRGAGETQYF
TRBV20-1	TRBJ1-5	CSAADRGHRNQPQHF
TRBV4-2	TRBJ1-1	CASSPRDRGNTEAFF
TRBV12-5	TRBJ2-1	CASGFREQFF
TRBV24-1	TRBJ2-3	CATSAGRGVTDTQYF
TRBV12-3/TRBV12-4	TRBJ1-1	CASSSRWQGNTEAFF
TRBV27	-	CASSPPGTISSYNEQFF
TRBV20-1	TRBJ1-1	CSAESRQGVSTEAFF
TRBV11-2	TRBJ2-4	CASSMTGLAKNIQYF
TRBV5-1	-	CASSLLAGGHSYEQYF
TRBV12-5	TRBJ1-1	CASAKAQGRDTEAFF
TRBV7-2	-	CASSLSSGEQYF
TRBV13	TRBJ2-1	CASSSRAVAGPLYNEQFF
TRBV15	TRBJ1-2	CATSRDPGGGGYTF
TRBV12-3/TRBV12-4	TRBJ2-5	CASNMGQGATQYF
TRBV7-8	TRBJ2-4	CASSLLGRIAKNIQYF
TRBV28	TRBJ2-4	CASSFRTGWDKNIQYF
TRBV27	-	CASSFLAGSIDQFF
TRBV20-1	TRBJ2-3	CSAPAPSGGYDTQCF
TRBV20-1	TRBJ2-1	CSARGYLDEQFF
TRBV6-5	TRBJ1-5	CASSSLRAGQPQHF
TRBV28	TRBJ2-3	CASSSWTSGGTDTQYF
TRBV7-2	TRBJ2-1	CASSLAQRNNEQFF
TRBV27	TRBJ1-2	CASSPKGEGNYGYTF
TRBV11-3	TRBJ2-6	CASSLALSEAGANVLTF
TRBV6-2/TRBV6-3	TRBJ1-5	CASSPGTVQPQHF
TRBV27	TRBJ2-5	CASSLLGTTVQETQYF
TRBV21-1	TRBJ2-6	CASSKQDTGANVLTF
TRBV6-1	TRBJ2-3	CASEDLGTATDTQYF
TRBV6-5	TRBJ1-1	CASSYRDRVNTEAFF
TRBV2	TRBJ2-5	CASSVFETQYF
TRBV5-1	TRBJ1-1	CASSLVGRLDAEAFF
TRBV24-1	TRBJ2-6	CATSDFGSGANVLTF
TRBV5-1	TRBJ2-5	CASSFAAGGSGRETQYF
TRBV24-1	-	CATSVGSGRAHNEQFF